These 5 T cell receptor beta chains came from one sample sequenced in a study of human T cells and chemical hapten exposure. Time point of the sample: patch test 2, 6 weeks after DPC sensitization. Treatment of the sample: therapeutic diphenylcyclopropenone sensitization with weekly scalp DPC. TCRdb passed the RACE reads through MiXCR, listing each CDR3 protein once. The sample consists of fewer than 100,000 distinct CDR3 sequences, 11% of them appearing once. Sequenced here: whole blood, sampled in connection with sensitization to the hapten diphenylcyclopropenone (DPC). The receptors stem from a young man with alopecia areata. Some clones in this sample may be carry-over from other donors' samples.

This clonotype was seen more than once but under ten times. The J gene is TRBJ1-5, the V gene TRBV19; TRBD1 is a possible D gene (6 bases). V was clipped by 8 bases and J by 0 bases, with 11 bases between them. From germline, CDR1 is LNHDA and CDR2 SQIVND (reference sequence). The CDR3 is 14 amino acids. CDR3 in amino acids: CASGDRNSNQPQHF. The DNA for the CDR3 is TGTGCCAGTGGAGACAGGAATAGCAATCAGCCCCAGCATTTT.

This clonotype showed up just a few times. The V and J genes are TRBV5-1 and TRBJ2-7; D gene ambiguous. Trimming took off 4 bases at V and 3 bases at J, with 14 bases between the two ends. The V gene's germline CDR1 is SGHRS and CDR2 YFSETQ. The CDR3 extends over 14 amino acids. CDR3 DNA sequence: TGCGCCAGCAGCCCGGGCCACTTCCTCTACGAGCAGTACTTC. Its translation: CASSPGHFLYEQYF. Full variable domain (missing parts from reference TRBV5-1 and TRBJ2-7): KAGVTQTPRYLIKTRGQQVTLSCSPISGHRSVSWYQQTPGQGLQFLFEYFSETQRNKGNFPGRFSGRQFSNSRSEMNVSTLELGDSALYLCASSPGHFLYEQYFGPGTRLTVT.

This clonotype was recorded many times. V is TRBV4-3 and J is TRBJ1-6, with 8 bases matching TRBD1. The V segment lost 4 bases and the J segment 8 bases; nucleotides outside the gene matches: 1. Germline CDR1 is LGHNA and CDR2 is YSLEER. The CDR3 is made up of 13 amino acids. The CDR3 loop is CASSLDRDSPLHF. CDR3 DNA: TGCGCCAGCAGCCTGGACAGGGATTCACCCCTCCACTTT.

The CDR3 is CASRGTGSNEQFF. CDR3 coding DNA: TGTGCCAGCAGGGGGACAGGATCCAATGAGCAGTTCTTC. The chain employs TRBV6-1 and TRBJ2-1; 8 bases align to TRBD1. CDR1 is MNHNS, CDR2 SASEGT, per germline. Trimming cost V 6 bases and J 6 bases; bases outside gene matches: 4. CDR3 length: 13 amino acids.

This clonotype was seen a few times. This chain uses TRBV7-6 with TRBJ2-5; 8 bases line up with TRBD2. The CDR3 runs 15 residues. Germline loops: CDR1 SGHVS, CDR2 FNYEAQ. V was pared by 4 bases and J by 1 base, with 5 bases of the junction left unmatched. Here the CDR3 reads CASSSGGTIQETQYF. The DNA for the CDR3 is TGTGCCAGCAGCTCGGGGGGGACTATCCAAGAGACCCAGTACTTC.